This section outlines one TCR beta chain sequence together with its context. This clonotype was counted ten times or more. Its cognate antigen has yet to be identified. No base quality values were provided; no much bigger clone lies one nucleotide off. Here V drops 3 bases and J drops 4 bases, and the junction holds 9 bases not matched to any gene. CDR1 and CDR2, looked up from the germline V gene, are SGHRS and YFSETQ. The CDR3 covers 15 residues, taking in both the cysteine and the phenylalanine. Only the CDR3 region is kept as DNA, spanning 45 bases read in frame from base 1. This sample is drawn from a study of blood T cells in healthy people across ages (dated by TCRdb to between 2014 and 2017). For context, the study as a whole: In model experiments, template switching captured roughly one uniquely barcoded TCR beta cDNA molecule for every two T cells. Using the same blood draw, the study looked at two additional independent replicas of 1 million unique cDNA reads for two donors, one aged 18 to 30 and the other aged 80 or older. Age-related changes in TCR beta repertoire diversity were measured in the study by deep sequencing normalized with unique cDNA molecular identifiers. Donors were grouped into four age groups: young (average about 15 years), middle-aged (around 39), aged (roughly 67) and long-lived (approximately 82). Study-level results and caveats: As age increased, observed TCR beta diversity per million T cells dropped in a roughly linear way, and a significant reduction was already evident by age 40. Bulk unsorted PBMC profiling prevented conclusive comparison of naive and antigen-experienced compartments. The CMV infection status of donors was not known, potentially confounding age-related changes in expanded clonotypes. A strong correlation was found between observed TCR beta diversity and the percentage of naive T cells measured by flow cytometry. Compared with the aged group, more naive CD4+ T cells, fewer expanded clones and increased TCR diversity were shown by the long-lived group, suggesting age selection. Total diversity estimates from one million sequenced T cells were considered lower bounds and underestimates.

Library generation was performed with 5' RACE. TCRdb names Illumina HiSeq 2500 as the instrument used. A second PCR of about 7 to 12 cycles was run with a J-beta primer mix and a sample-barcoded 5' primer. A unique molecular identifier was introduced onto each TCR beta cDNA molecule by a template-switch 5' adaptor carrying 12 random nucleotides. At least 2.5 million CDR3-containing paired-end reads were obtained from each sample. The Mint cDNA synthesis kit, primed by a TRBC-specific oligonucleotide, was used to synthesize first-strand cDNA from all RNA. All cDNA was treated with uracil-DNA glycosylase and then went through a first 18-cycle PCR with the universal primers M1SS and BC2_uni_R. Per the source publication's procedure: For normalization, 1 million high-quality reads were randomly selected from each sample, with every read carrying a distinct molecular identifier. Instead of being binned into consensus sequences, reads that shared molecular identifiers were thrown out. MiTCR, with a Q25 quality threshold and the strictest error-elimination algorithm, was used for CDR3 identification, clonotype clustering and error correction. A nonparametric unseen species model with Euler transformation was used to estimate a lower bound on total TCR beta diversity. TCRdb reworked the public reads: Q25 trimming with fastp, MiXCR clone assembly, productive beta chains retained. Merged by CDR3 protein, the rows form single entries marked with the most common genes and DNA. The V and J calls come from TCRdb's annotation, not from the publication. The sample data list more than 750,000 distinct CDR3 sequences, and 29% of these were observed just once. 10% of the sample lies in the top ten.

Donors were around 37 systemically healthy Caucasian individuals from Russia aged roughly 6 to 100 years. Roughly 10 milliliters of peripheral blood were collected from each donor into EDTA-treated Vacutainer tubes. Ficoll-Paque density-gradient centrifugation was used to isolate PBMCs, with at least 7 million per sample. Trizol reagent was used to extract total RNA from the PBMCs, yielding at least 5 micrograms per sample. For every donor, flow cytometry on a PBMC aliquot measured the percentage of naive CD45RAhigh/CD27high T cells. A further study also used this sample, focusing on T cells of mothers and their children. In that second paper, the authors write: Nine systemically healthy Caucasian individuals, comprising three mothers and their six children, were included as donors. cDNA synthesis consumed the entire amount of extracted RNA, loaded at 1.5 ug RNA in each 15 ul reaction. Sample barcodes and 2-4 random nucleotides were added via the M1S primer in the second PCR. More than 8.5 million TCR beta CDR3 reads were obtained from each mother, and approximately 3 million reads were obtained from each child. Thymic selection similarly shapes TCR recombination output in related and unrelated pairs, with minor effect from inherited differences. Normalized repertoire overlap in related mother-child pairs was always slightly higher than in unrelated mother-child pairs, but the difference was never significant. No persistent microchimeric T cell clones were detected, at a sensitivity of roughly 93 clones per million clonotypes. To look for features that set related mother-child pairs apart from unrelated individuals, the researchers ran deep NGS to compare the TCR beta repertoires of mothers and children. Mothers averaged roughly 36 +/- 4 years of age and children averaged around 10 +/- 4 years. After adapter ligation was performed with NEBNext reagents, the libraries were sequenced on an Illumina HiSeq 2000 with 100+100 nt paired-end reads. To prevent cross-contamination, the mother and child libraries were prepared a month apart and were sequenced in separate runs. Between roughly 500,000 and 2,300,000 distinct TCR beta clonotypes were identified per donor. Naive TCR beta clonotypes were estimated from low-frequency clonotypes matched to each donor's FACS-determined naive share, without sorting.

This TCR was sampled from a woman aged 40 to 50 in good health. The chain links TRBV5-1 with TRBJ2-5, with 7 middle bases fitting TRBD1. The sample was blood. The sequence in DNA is TGCGCCAGCAGCTCGCAGCCGGGACAGCTAGAGACCCAGTACTTC. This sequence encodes CASSSQPGQLETQYF.